The sequence of this T cell receptor (beta chain) was determined in a study of CD8+CD57+ T cells in acquired aplastic anemia. The overall study: The mean DNA yield obtained from sorted CD4+ and CD8+ cells came to about 3 ug. Among healthy donors, CD4+ cells averaged around 11 million reads.

Concerning this clonotype: The target antigen is unknown.

Findings and caveats of the study: Patients showed no significant difference from controls in CD8+ Simpson's diversity.

TCR beta VDJ and CDR3 profiling used genomic DNA as template. Each CDR3 protein is one row after TCRdb ran MiXCR on the reads. The profile shows a few hundred thousand distinct CDR3 sequences, just under 70% of them singletons. CDR1 and CDR2 from the germline V gene are MNHNY and SVGAGI (reference sequence). The CDR3 totals 14 residues. Trimming removed 5 bases from V and 4 bases from J, with 12 bases in between. The sequence was collected from a human donor in good health, serving as a control. Sequencing was performed on sorted CD4+, CD8+, or CD8+CD57+ T cells (not recorded which) from PBMCs. V gene TRBV6-6 combines with J gene TRBJ2-1; D possibly corresponds to TRBD2 (5 bases). DNA of the CDR3: TGTGCCAGCAGTCGGTCCGAGGGTTACAATGAGCAGTTCTTC. Translated: CASSRSEGYNEQFF.